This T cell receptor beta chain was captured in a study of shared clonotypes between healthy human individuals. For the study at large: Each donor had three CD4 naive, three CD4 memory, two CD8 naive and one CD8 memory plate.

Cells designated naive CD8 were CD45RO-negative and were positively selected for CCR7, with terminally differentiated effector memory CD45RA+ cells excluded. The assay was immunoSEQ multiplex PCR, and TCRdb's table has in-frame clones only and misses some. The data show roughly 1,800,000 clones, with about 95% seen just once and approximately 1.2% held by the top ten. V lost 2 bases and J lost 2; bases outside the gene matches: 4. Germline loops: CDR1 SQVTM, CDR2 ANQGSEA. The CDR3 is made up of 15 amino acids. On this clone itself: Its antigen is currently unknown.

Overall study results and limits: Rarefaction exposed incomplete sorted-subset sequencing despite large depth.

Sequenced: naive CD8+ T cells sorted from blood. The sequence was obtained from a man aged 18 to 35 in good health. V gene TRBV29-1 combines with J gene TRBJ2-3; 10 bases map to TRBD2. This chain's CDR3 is CSVELAGVFTDTQYF. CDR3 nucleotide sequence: TGCAGCGTTGAACTAGCGGGAGTGTTCACAGATACGCAGTATTTT.